Below, 20 T cell receptor beta chains from the same sample are listed, as sequenced in a study of shared clonotypes between healthy human individuals. The assay was immunoSEQ multiplex PCR, and TCRdb's table has in-frame clones only and misses some. The sample has more than 2,000,000 clones, approximately 93% seen once; the top ten hold under 0.45%. Input material: naive CD4+ T cells from PBMCs. Noted subset: CD45RA+ positively selected. The source of these receptors is a man between 18 and 29 years old in good health. Some clones in this sample may be carry-over from other donors' samples.

Comments on this clone: This specimen includes other DNA sequences encoding the same CDR3. The chain employs TRBV5-4 and TRBJ1-1, with D possibly matching TRBD1 (6 bases). Per germline, CDR1 SGHNT and CDR2 YYREEE (reference sequence). This CDR3 contains 13 residues. V dropped 0 bases and J dropped 3 bases, with 6 bases sitting between them. The DNA of the CDR3 is TGTGCCAGCAGCTTGGGACAGGACACTGAAGCTTTCTTT. It specifies CASSLGQDTEAFF.

This clone was detected once. The rearrangement uses TRBV9 and TRBJ2-7; no firm D call. V was cut by 0 bases and J by 7 bases, with 11 bases left in between. There are 13 residues in the CDR3. Germline CDR1 is SGDLS and CDR2 is YYNGEE. The CDR3 DNA follows: TGTGCCAGCAGCGTAGGGCCCGTTGGGGAGCAGTACTTC. It translates to CASSVGPVGEQYF. Full variable domain (remainder filled in from reference TRBV9 and TRBJ2-7): DSGVTQTPKHLITATGQRVTLRCSPRSGDLSVYWYQQSLDQGLQFLIQYYNGEERAKGNILERFSAQQFPDLHSELNLSSLELGDSALYFCASSVGPVGEQYFGPGTRLTVT.

This clone was seen only once. The J gene is TRBJ2-1, the V gene TRBV6-6; D could derive from TRBD1 or TRBD2 (5 bases each). V lost 0 bases to trimming and J lost 9 bases, with 12 bases between them. The length of the CDR3 is 14 residues. Germline CDR1 and CDR2: MNHNY and SVGAGI (reference sequence). CDR3 sequence (DNA): TGTGCCAGCAGTTACTCGGGACCGGAGACTGAGCAGTTCTTC. It yields the protein CASSYSGPETEQFF.

In DNA form, the CDR3 reads TGTGCCAGCAGCTCCCAGGGGACCGCGAACACCGGGGAGCTGTTTTTT. Amino acid sequence: CASSSQGTANTGELFF. The rearrangement uses TRBV28 and TRBJ2-2; weak D call: TRBD1 (6 bases). Trimming shortened V by 6 bases and J by 0 bases, and 14 bases separated the two germline ends. The V gene's germline CDR1 is MDHEN and CDR2 SYDVKM. The CDR3 runs 16 residues.

This chain links TRBV28 with TRBJ2-3, with 9 nucleotides matching TRBD2. This CDR3 spans 15 amino acids. Unmatched junction bases numbered 9, after V lost 8 bases and J lost 3 bases. The V gene's germline CDR1 is MDHEN and CDR2 SYDVKM. In nucleotides, the CDR3 is TGTGCCAGCTCCCGACTAGCGGTTGGGACAGATACGCAGTATTTT. It is translated as CASSRLAVGTDTQYF.

The V and J genes are TRBV2 and TRBJ1-3; 7 bases are shared with TRBD1. With V trimmed by 7 bases and J by 0 bases, 3 bases remained unmatched. Looked up from germline, CDR1 is SNHLY and CDR2 is FYNNEI. CDR3 length: 14 amino acids. The CDR3 reads CASTAGGSGNTIYF. CDR3 in DNA: TGTGCCAGCACCGCAGGGGGCTCTGGAAACACCATATATTTT.

The chain is built from TRBV30 and TRBJ2-3, with 9 positions matching TRBD1. This CDR3 spans 16 amino acids. Germline assignment: CDR1 GTSNPN and CDR2 SVGIG (reference sequence). J lost 6 bases, V lost 1 base, and 11 bases had no gene match. CDR3 protein: CAWSALQGAHGDTQYF. The CDR3, as DNA: TGTGCCTGGAGTGCCCTACAGGGGGCACATGGGGATACGCAGTATTTT.

The gene calls are TRBV6-5 and TRBJ1-5; tentatively, D is TRBD1 (5 bases). Germline V gene data show CDR1 as MNHEY and CDR2 as SVGAGI. The CDR3 loop spans 14 amino acids. V lost 11 bases, J lost 14 bases, and 28 bases lay in between. The CDR3 sequence: CAHRVGQISWNEHF. DNA for the CDR3: TGTGCCCACCGAGTGGGGCAGATAAGTTGGAACGAGCATTTT.

This chain joins TRBV5-5 and TRBJ1-2; 8 nucleotides line up with TRBD1. The CDR3 length is 16 residues. V was pared by 1 base and J by 6 bases, with 11 bases of the junction left unmatched. Germline V gene data show CDR1 as SGHKS and CDR2 as YYEKEE (reference sequence). CDR3 in DNA: TGTGCCAGCAGCTTGACCCATCGACAGGGGATCCATGGCTACACCTTC. Its translation is CASSLTHRQGIHGYTF.

The chain is built from TRBV28 and TRBJ1-2; TRBD1 matches at 7 bases. The CDR3 runs to 15 residues. CDR1 is MDHEN and CDR2 is SYDVKM in the germline V gene. Germline trimming cut 1 base from V and 7 bases from J; bases unmatched to any gene: 9. CDR3 loop: CASSLFQPGGTGYTF. CDR3 DNA sequence: TGTGCCAGCAGTTTATTCCAGCCAGGGGGGACTGGCTACACCTTC.

In its sample, this clone was seen once. In the same sample, other DNA sequences code for this CDR3. The V and J genes are TRBV4-3 and TRBJ2-7; 9 bases agree with TRBD2. Germline V gene sequence: CDR1 LGHNA, CDR2 YSLEER. The CDR3 loop spans 15 amino acids. The junction had 1 base not matched to a gene; V was cut back by 1 base and J by 0 bases. The CDR3 here is CASSQGLADSYEQYF. The CDR3, as DNA: TGCGCCAGCAGCCAAGGACTAGCGGACTCCTACGAGCAGTACTTC.

This chain links TRBV7-3 with TRBJ2-1; tentatively, D is TRBD2 (6 bases). Trimming took off 4 bases at V and 10 bases at J, with 11 bases between the two ends. This CDR3 region has 12 residues. Germline loops: CDR1 SGHTA, CDR2 FQGTGA. The CDR3 protein is CASSSPGGEQFF. Here the CDR3 DNA reads TGTGCCAGCAGCTCACCTGGAGGGGAGCAGTTCTTC.

The chain has TRBV7-3 and TRBJ2-3; D remains ambiguous. The ends were cut back, 4 bases at V and 8 bases at J, with 10 bases in the middle. CDR1 and CDR2 (germline): SGHTA, FQGTGA. This CDR3 spans 12 amino acids. The CDR3 here is CASSYNSGTQYF. The DNA for the CDR3 is TGTGCCAGCAGCTATAACTCTGGTACGCAGTATTTT.

The chain carries TRBV7-2 and TRBJ1-1; 12 nucleotides align to TRBD1. Germline V CDR1 and CDR2: SGHTA, FQGNSA. The ends lost 4 bases at V and 5 bases at J; junction bases unmatched: 8. The CDR3 runs to 16 residues. The CDR3 DNA reads TGTGCCAGCAGCTCCCAACCGGGACAGGGGGCAACTGAAGCTTTCTTT. Its protein product is CASSSQPGQGATEAFF.

The chain uses TRBV11-3 and TRBJ2-7; D may correspond to TRBD1 or TRBD2 (5 bases each). The V end was cut by 2 bases, the J end by 1 base, with 9 bases between. The germline gives CDR1 SGHNT, CDR2 YENEEA. There are 14 residues in the CDR3. As DNA, the CDR3 is TGTGCCAGCAGCTTACGGGACGGGTCCTACGAGCAGTACTTC. It translates to CASSLRDGSYEQYF. The whole variable domain, remainder taken from reference TRBV11-3 and TRBJ2-7, is EAGVVQSPRYKIIEKKQPVAFWCNPISGHNTLYWYLQNLGQGPELLIRYENEEAVDDSQLPKDRFSAERLKGVDSTLKIQPAELGDSAVYLCASSLRDGSYEQYFGPGTRLTVT.

V gene TRBV9 combines with J gene TRBJ2-5; D gene unclear. The CDR3 consists of 13 residues. With 0 bases removed from V and 5 bases from J, the gap between germline ends came to 8 bases. The germline CDR1 and CDR2 sequences are SGDLS and YYNGEE. The CDR3 reads CASSVDPGETQYF. The CDR3 nucleotides are TGTGCCAGCAGCGTAGACCCCGGGGAGACCCAGTACTTC.

The genes are TRBV5-6 and TRBJ2-1; weak D call: TRBD1 (6 bases). Germline CDR1 SGHDT, CDR2 YYEEEE. Trimming removed 4 bases from V and 2 bases from J, with 10 bases in between. This CDR3 has 14 residues. The CDR3 DNA sequence: TGTGCCAGCAGCCAAGGGACAACCTACAATGAGCAGTTCTTC. This sequence encodes CASSQGTTYNEQFF.

This chain joins TRBV4-2 and TRBJ1-4; D uncertain. Per the germline V gene, CDR1 is LGHNA and CDR2 is YNFKEQ. Trimming took 2 bases from V and 0 from J, leaving 10 bases between them. The CDR3 contains 16 residues. For the CDR3, the DNA is TGTGCCAGCAGCCAACTCCGCGCCGCAACTAATGAAAAACTGTTTTTT. Translation gives CASSQLRAATNEKLFF.

The chain recombines TRBV2 with TRBJ2-3; no clear D gene. CDR1 and CDR2 (germline): SNHLY, FYNNEI. V lost 3 bases and J lost 6, with 10 bases in between. The CDR3 is made up of 13 amino acids. DNA for the CDR3: TGTGCCAGCAGTGATGAGCTCGGTGATACGCAGTATTTT. The encoded protein is CASSDELGDTQYF.

This clone has just a few counts. The CDR3 coding sequence is TGTGCCAGCAGCCCACTCTTGAACACTGAAGCTTTCTTT. Protein product: CASSPLLNTEAFF. V usage is TRBV14 and J usage is TRBJ1-1; no definite D call. The CDR3 spans 13 residues. V was shortened by 4 bases and J by 0 bases, with 6 bases between the two germline ends. Germline assignment: CDR1 SGHDN and CDR2 FVKESK. Complete variable domain (other parts from reference TRBV14 and TRBJ1-1): EAGVTQFPSHSVIEKGQTVTLRCDPISGHDNLYWYRRVMGKEIKFLLHFVKESKQDESGMPNNRFLAERTGGTYSTLKVQPAELEDSGVYFCASSPLLNTEAFFGQGTRLTVV.